This is a list of T cell receptor beta chains from one sample in a study of cytomegalovirus exposure and HLA in healthy donors. Here immunoSEQ multiplex PCR was the method, and the copy in TCRdb shows in-frame clones only, minus some. The table has some 170,000 clones, less than 90% seen once; the top ten hold around 5%. Source material: PBMCs. Receptors originate from a woman aged 25 to 45 in good health and CMV-seronegative. CDR3s include the opening cysteine and the closing phenylalanine or tryptophan. D genes are given only for firm matches. Some rows mark clone size as missing; the rest say once, few, many or name a class of expanded clone.

clone_size	d_call	cdr3_length	v_call	j_call	cdr3_aa	cdr3_nt
.	.	15	TRBV9	TRBJ2-7	CASSVSGIASYEQYF	TGTGCCAGCAGCGTATCTGGCATCGCGTCCTACGAGCAGTACTTC
.	.	15	TRBV7-9	TRBJ1-5	CASSKTGAGDQPQHF	TGTGCCAGCAGCAAAACGGGGGCGGGGGATCAGCCCCAGCATTTT
few	.	15	TRBV7-9	TRBJ2-7	CASSLVVGRSYEQYF	TGTGCCAGCAGCTTAGTAGTTGGCAGATCCTACGAGCAGTACTTC
.	TRBD1	14	TRBV5-4	TRBJ1-1	CASSFDRGNTEAFF	TGTGCCAGCAGCTTCGACAGGGGAAACACTGAAGCTTTCTTT
.	.	16	TRBV4-3	TRBJ2-6	CASSQDKSSGANVLTF	TGCGCCAGCAGCCAAGATAAGTCTTCTGGGGCCAACGTCCTGACTTTC
.	TRBD1	15	TRBV5-4	TRBJ1-5	CASSLDRDSNQPQHF	TGTGCCAGCAGCCTAGACAGGGATAGCAATCAGCCCCAGCATTTT
.	TRBD1	18	TRBV7-8	TRBJ1-5	CASSPALGTGRHNQPQHF	TGTGCCAGCAGCCCAGCCCTCGGGACAGGGAGACACAATCAGCCCCAGCATTTT
.	.	14	TRBV15	TRBJ2-1	CATSKHASIQEQFF	TGTGCCACCAGCAAACACGCGTCTATCCAGGAGCAGTTCTTC
.	.	14	TRBV27	TRBJ1-6	CASRSQGFNSPLHF	TGTGCCAGCAGATCGCAGGGTTTTAATTCACCCCTCCACTTT
.	.	15	TRBV27	TRBJ2-7	CASSLRGQSSYEQYF	TGTGCCAGCAGTTTAAGAGGGCAGTCCTCCTACGAGCAGTACTTC
.	.	13	TRBV18	TRBJ2-1	CASHQGAGDEQFF	TGTGCCAGCCATCAGGGGGCGGGAGACGAGCAGTTCTTC
.	.	13	TRBV10-3	TRBJ2-7	CAIRTGRTYEQYF	TGTGCCATCAGAACAGGGCGCACCTACGAGCAGTACTTC
.	TRBD2	17	TRBV7-2	TRBJ2-3	CASSPGLAGVAADTQYF	TGTGCCAGCAGCCCGGGACTAGCGGGAGTGGCTGCAGATACGCAGTATTTT
.	.	14	TRBV5-6	TRBJ2-7	CASRPDGGSYEQYF	TGTGCCAGCAGGCCCGATGGGGGATCCTACGAGCAGTACTTC
.	.	16	TRBV28	TRBJ1-2	CASSSRTRSGTYGYTF	TGTGCCAGCAGTTCACGGACGCGGTCGGGGACCTATGGCTACACCTTC
.	TRBD2	14	TRBV29-1	TRBJ2-1	CSVTSSGAYNEQFF	TGCAGCGTTACTTCTAGCGGAGCCTACAATGAGCAGTTCTTC
.	TRBD2	15	TRBV9	TRBJ2-5	CASSVALGGGETQYF	TGTGCCAGCAGCGTAGCTCTGGGGGGGGGAGAGACCCAGTACTTC
.	.	17	TRBV18	TRBJ2-5	CASSLRAGGLVQETQYF	TGTGCCAGCTCACTTAGGGCAGGAGGATTGGTTCAAGAGACCCAGTACTTC
.	.	16	TRBV21-1	TRBJ2-1	CASSTRTSGRPNEQFF	TGTGCCAGCAGCACGCGGACTAGCGGGAGGCCCAATGAGCAGTTCTTC
.	.	14	TRBV6-1	TRBJ1-6	CASSDWIYNSPLHF	TGTGCCAGCAGTGATTGGATTTATAATTCACCCCTCCACTTT
.	TRBD2	16	TRBV28	TRBJ2-1	CASSLRREGTYNEQFF	TGTGCCAGCAGTTTAAGGCGGGAGGGAACCTACAATGAGCAGTTCTTC
once	TRBD2	16	TRBV15	TRBJ2-1	CATSRTAWTSGREQFF	TGTGCCACCAGCAGGACAGCATGGACTAGCGGGAGGGAGCAGTTCTTC
.	.	15	TRBV5-1	TRBJ2-6	CASSSAGPGANVLTF	TGCGCCAGCAGTTCTGCAGGGCCCGGGGCCAACGTCCTGACTTTC
.	TRBD1	14	TRBV5-1	TRBJ2-7	CASSLGQVVHEQYF	TGCGCCAGCAGCCTGGGACAGGTTGTCCACGAGCAGTACTTC
once	TRBD1	15	TRBV5-5	TRBJ1-4	CASSPVTGPNEKLFF	TGTGCCAGCAGCCCGGTGACAGGGCCTAATGAAAAACTGTTTTTT
.	TRBD1	15	TRBV19	TRBJ2-5	CASTQTTGGRGTQYF	TGTGCCAGTACCCAAACGACAGGGGGGCGTGGGACCCAGTACTTC
.	.	15	TRBV7-8	TRBJ1-2	CASSLTLGANYGYTF	TGTGCCAGCAGCCTTACGTTGGGGGCGAACTATGGCTACACCTTC
.	.	17	TRBV10-3	TRBJ2-7	CAISDSQTPGTLYEQYF	TGTGCCATCAGTGATTCCCAAACTCCCGGGACACTCTACGAGCAGTACTTC
.	.	15	TRBV4-1	TRBJ1-5	CASSQGWGARQPQHF	TGCGCCAGCAGCCAAGGATGGGGGGCTCGGCAGCCCCAGCATTTT
.	.	15	TRBV4-1	TRBJ2-5	CASTAKGLVQETQYF	TGCGCCAGCACCGCGAAGGGACTCGTCCAAGAGACCCAGTACTTC
.	.	16	TRBV28	TRBJ2-7	CASSSPGGPISYEQYF	TGTGCCAGCAGTTCACCCGGCGGACCTATCTCCTACGAGCAGTACTTC
.	TRBD1	14	TRBV30	TRBJ2-1	CAWSLGTGINEQFF	TGTGCCTGGAGTTTGGGGACAGGGATCAATGAGCAGTTCTTC
.	.	13	TRBV15	TRBJ2-1	CATSSPVSLPEFF	TGTGCCACCAGCAGCCCGGTATCGCTCCCCGAGTTCTTC
.	.	15	TRBV9	TRBJ1-6	CASSVGGRSTFPLHF	TGTGCCAGCAGCGTGGGGGGCCGTTCGACCTTCCCCCTCCACTTT
.	TRBD2	15	TRBV28	TRBJ2-3	CASSLGGSGGDTQYF	TGTGCCAGCAGTTTAGGCGGGAGCGGAGGTGATACGCAGTATTTT
.	.	18	TRBV19	TRBJ1-5	CASSSLPRRNRANQPQHF	TGTGCCAGTAGTTCCCTCCCTAGGCGGAACAGGGCAAATCAGCCCCAGCATTTT
.	TRBD1	21	TRBV19	TRBJ1-4	CASSIDLSVGTGQSTNEKLFF	TGTGCCAGTAGTATAGATCTATCGGTCGGCACGGGACAGTCAACTAATGAAAAACTGTTTTTT
.	.	14	TRBV10-2	TRBJ1-3	CASSDNRAGNTIYF	TGCGCCAGCAGTGACAACAGGGCTGGAAACACCATATATTTT
.	.	13	TRBV30	TRBJ2-7	CAWSVMSALEQYF	TGTGCCTGGAGTGTAATGAGTGCGCTCGAGCAGTACTTC
.	.	15	TRBV9	TRBJ2-3	CASSVEPEPTDTQYF	TGTGCCAGCAGCGTAGAGCCGGAGCCCACAGATACGCAGTATTTT
.	TRBD1	14	TRBV7-6	TRBJ1-2	CASSAGQGVYGYTF	TGTGCCAGCAGCGCCGGACAGGGGGTCTATGGCTACACCTTC
.	.	14	TRBV7-9	TRBJ1-2	CASSLGQAVYGYTF	TGTGCCAGCAGCTTAGGACAGGCCGTCTATGGCTACACCTTC
few	.	15	TRBV9	TRBJ1-1	CASSVAHTMNTEAFF	TGTGCCAGCAGCGTAGCACACACAATGAACACTGAAGCTTTCTTT
.	.	13	TRBV30	TRBJ2-7	CAWSQQTVGEQYF	TGTGCCTGGAGCCAGCAAACAGTGGGCGAGCAGTACTTC
once	.	12	TRBV6-1	TRBJ2-7	CASTRTTYEQYF	TGTGCCAGCACTAGGACCACCTACGAGCAGTACTTC
.	TRBD1	17	TRBV5-1	TRBJ1-1	CASSLVGGGDGNTEAFF	TGCGCCAGCAGCTTGGTAGGAGGGGGCGATGGGAACACTGAAGCTTTCTTT
.	.	12	TRBV7-2	TRBJ1-1	CASSFPGTEAFF	TGTGCCAGCAGCTTCCCAGGAACTGAAGCTTTCTTT
.	TRBD2	15	TRBV15	TRBJ2-5	CATSRSGGLGETQYF	TGTGCCACCAGCAGGTCGGGGGGGCTGGGAGAGACCCAGTACTTC
.	TRBD2	15	TRBV10-1	TRBJ2-1	CASSEDRDGGGEQFF	TGCGCCAGCAGTGAGGACCGGGACGGGGGGGGTGAGCAGTTCTTC
.	TRBD2	19	TRBV9	TRBJ2-2	CASSVVASGPTANTGELFF	TGTGCCAGCAGCGTAGTAGCTAGCGGGCCAACCGCGAACACCGGGGAGCTGTTTTTT
.	.	17	TRBV4-2	TRBJ1-6	CASSSRGGLSYNSPLHF	TGTGCCAGCAGCTCCCGGGGGGGCCTCTCCTATAATTCACCCCTCCACTTT
few	TRBD2	15	TRBV29-1	TRBJ2-1	CSVGGSSGTYNEQFF	TGCAGCGTGGGGGGCTCTAGCGGGACTTACAATGAGCAGTTCTTC
few	.	13	TRBV4-3	TRBJ1-1	CASSHTGNTEAFF	TGCGCCAGCAGCCACACAGGTAACACTGAAGCTTTCTTT
.	TRBD1	14	TRBV5-1	TRBJ1-4	CASSFGTGSEKLFF	TGCGCCAGCAGCTTTGGGACAGGGTCCGAAAAACTGTTTTTT
.	TRBD1	15	TRBV7-9	TRBJ1-2	CASSPTGGASYGYTF	TGTGCCAGCAGCCCAACAGGGGGCGCCTCCTATGGCTACACCTTC
.	.	15	TRBV10-1	TRBJ1-4	CASSEFGEEDEKLFF	TGCGCCAGCAGTGAGTTCGGGGAAGAAGATGAAAAACTGTTTTTT
.	.	13	TRBV30	TRBJ2-4	CAWKGQGKNIQYF	TGTGCCTGGAAGGGGCAGGGGAAAAACATTCAGTACTTC
.	.	13	TRBV23-1	TRBJ1-2	CASSQSANYGYTF	TGCGCCAGCAGTCAATCGGCCAACTATGGCTACACCTTC
.	.	12	TRBV4-3	TRBJ1-1	CASSQGSGGAFF	TGCGCCAGCAGCCAAGGGTCCGGGGGAGCTTTCTTT